Shown below are 18 T cell receptor beta chains from a single sample sequenced in a study of cytomegalovirus exposure and HLA in healthy donors. The PCR was carried out with 60 Vbeta primers and 13 Jbeta primers. The method was immunoSEQ multiplex PCR; TCRdb's version includes in-frame clones alone and lacks a portion of them. The sample has 150,000 to 250,000 clones, approximately 85% seen once. Sequencing input: PBMCs. The receptors shown here come from a woman in her forties or fifties in good health and CMV-seronegative.

This clone was seen just once. This chain joins TRBV9 and TRBJ2-3; D unresolved. The CDR3 contains 14 residues. Germline V CDR1 and CDR2: SGDLS, YYNGEE. V lost 0 bases and J lost 6, with 11 bases in between. CDR3 nucleotides: TGTGCCAGCAGCGTAGGTTCCCCCGGGGATACGCAGTATTTT. Protein product: CASSVGSPGDTQYF.

The chain uses TRBV28 and TRBJ2-1; 9 bases line up with TRBD1. The length of the CDR3 is 15 residues. V trimming: 10 bases; J trimming: 5 bases; junction bases outside the gene matches: 12. The germline V gene encodes CDR1 MDHEN and CDR2 SYDVKM. CDR3 DNA: TGTGCCACCATTGCGCTCAGGACAGGGGACAATGAGCAGTTCTTC. Encoded protein: CATIALRTGDNEQFF.

The chain carries TRBV11-2 and TRBJ2-1; D unclear. V was pared by 5 bases and J by 1 base, with 15 bases between. Looked up from germline, CDR1 is SGHAT and CDR2 is FQNNGV. This CDR3 has 16 amino acids. The CDR3 DNA reads as TGTGCCAGCAGCCCCCCAAGTGTAGCTTCCTACAATGAGCAGTTCTTC. Protein sequence: CASSPPSVASYNEQFF.

A word on this clone: At one end the junction does not follow the germline gene, possibly because of a read error. The chain links TRBV7-9 to TRBJ2-1; TRBD2 matches at 8 bases. CDR1 is SEHNR, CDR2 FQNEAQ, per germline (reference sequence). This CDR3 contains 13 residues. The CDR3: CSSTGGASHEQFF. Here the CDR3 DNA reads TGTTCCAGCACCGGGGGGGCTAGCCATGAGCAGTTCTTC.

The V call is TRBV4-3, the J call TRBJ1-4, with D possibly matching TRBD1 (5 bases). CDR3 length equals 17 residues. Germline V lookup: CDR1 LGHNA, CDR2 YSLEER. The V end was cut by 1 base, the J end by 4 bases, with 16 bases between. This CDR3 is CASSQGPGLLNNEKLFF. CDR3 DNA sequence: TGCGCCAGCAGCCAAGGCCCGGGACTTTTAAATAATGAAAAACTGTTTTTT.

The chain has TRBV4-3 and TRBJ1-2; perhaps TRBD1 as D (5 bases). In germline, CDR1 is LGHNA, CDR2 YSLEER. V gave up 4 bases and J gave up 7 bases, with 22 bases separating them. The CDR3 is 16 residues long. The DNA of the CDR3 is TGCGCCAGCAGCCTGGAGGTAGGGACTACCTCCCGTGGCTACACCTTC. This encodes CASSLEVGTTSRGYTF.

V gene TRBV7-9 combines with J gene TRBJ2-3, with unresolved D. Germline V gene lookup returns CDR1 SEHNR and CDR2 FQNEAQ (reference sequence). Trimming stripped 1 base from V and 2 bases from J, with 10 bases between. This CDR3 is built from 15 residues. The CDR3 here is CASSLVVQVTDTQYF. The CDR3, as DNA: TGTGCCAGCAGCTTAGTCGTCCAGGTCACAGATACGCAGTATTTT. Looking up the rest from reference TRBV7-9 and TRBJ2-3 gives the full variable domain: DTGVSQNPRHKITKRGQNVTFRCDPISEHNRLYWYRQTLGQGPEFLTYFQNEAQLEKSRLLSDRFSAERPKGSFSTLEIQRTEQGDSAMYLCASSLVVQVTDTQYFGPGTRLTVL.

The chain uses TRBV5-1 and TRBJ1-4; a possible D gene is TRBD1 (5 bases). Germline CDR1 and CDR2: SGHRS and YFSETQ. Trimming cost V 3 bases and J 6 bases, with 18 bases left between them. The CDR3 extends over 16 amino acids. CDR3 region: CASSSLARGIDEKLFF. DNA for the CDR3: TGCGCCAGCAGCTCGTTGGCTCGGGGGATAGATGAAAAACTGTTTTTT.

This clone was seen only once. The J gene is TRBJ2-7, the V gene TRBV5-1; 11 bases agree with TRBD2. The CDR3 extends over 14 amino acids. The germline gives CDR1 SGHRS, CDR2 YFSETQ. V trimming: 4 bases; J trimming: 2 bases; junction bases outside the gene matches: 2. CDR3 region: CASSILAGAYEQYF. The CDR3, as DNA: TGCGCCAGCAGCATACTAGCGGGGGCCTACGAGCAGTACTTC.

In DNA form, the CDR3 reads TGTGCCAGCTCGGCGGGAGCATTCAATGAGCAGTTCTTC. Translating it yields CASSAGAFNEQFF. The chain joins TRBV9 to TRBJ2-1; TRBD2 aligns across 7 bases. Trimming removed 7 bases from V and 6 bases from J; junction bases left unmatched: 7. Germline V gene sequence: CDR1 SGDLS, CDR2 YYNGEE. The CDR3 totals 13 residues.

The chain combines TRBV28 with TRBJ2-7, with 7 positions matching TRBD1. CDR3 length: 13 amino acids. Germline trimming cut 7 bases from V and 2 bases from J; bases unmatched to any gene: 5. Germline V CDR1 and CDR2: MDHEN, SYDVKM. The CDR3 DNA sequence: TGTGCCAGCACTATTACAGGGGCCTACGAGCAGTACTTC. This encodes CASTITGAYEQYF.

This clone has just a few counts. The V call is TRBV5-1, the J call TRBJ2-5; TRBD1 matches 10 bases. V was clipped by 3 bases and J by 3 bases; unmatched bases: 5. The CDR3 sequence is 15 residues long. Germline V gene data show CDR1 as SGHRS and CDR2 as YFSETQ. CDR3 in amino acids: CASSSTGGTEETQYF. The DNA of the CDR3 is TGCGCCAGCAGCTCGACAGGGGGCACAGAAGAGACCCAGTACTTC.

V and J are TRBV7-9 and TRBJ2-1, with 10 bases lining up with TRBD2. The V segment lost 1 base and the J segment 7 bases; nucleotides outside the gene matches: 7. The CDR3 is 16 amino acids. From germline, CDR1 is SEHNR and CDR2 FQNEAQ (reference sequence). CDR3 bases: TGTGCCAGCAGCTTAGTGGTAGCGGGAGGTAGGAATGAGCAGTTCTTC. It specifies CASSLVVAGGRNEQFF.

The chain is built from TRBV6-5 and TRBJ2-7; D gene ambiguous. Trimming pared 4 bases from V and 0 bases from J, leaving 13 bases between. This CDR3 region has 15 residues. The germline V gene has CDR1 MNHEY and CDR2 SVGAGI. CDR3: CASSSDHTFSYEQYF. CDR3 nucleotide sequence: TGTGCCAGCAGTTCTGATCATACATTCTCCTACGAGCAGTACTTC.

The chain carries TRBV5-1 and TRBJ2-3; 7 positions agree with TRBD1. Germline-derived CDR1 and CDR2 are SGHRS and YFSETQ. Germline trimming cut 3 bases from V and 2 bases from J; bases unmatched to any gene: 6. The CDR3 loop spans 15 amino acids. The CDR3 protein is CASSSEQGLTDTQYF. CDR3 DNA: TGCGCCAGCAGCTCGGAACAGGGGCTCACAGATACGCAGTATTTT. The variable domain in full, with the rest retrieved from reference TRBV5-1 and TRBJ2-3, is KAGVTQTPRYLIKTRGQQVTLSCSPISGHRSVSWYQQTPGQGLQFLFEYFSETQRNKGNFPGRFSGRQFSNSRSEMNVSTLELGDSALYLCASSSEQGLTDTQYFGPGTRLTVL.

The chain couples TRBV7-2 to TRBJ2-1, with D hard to call. V lost 3 bases to trimming and J lost 6 bases, with 3 bases between them. This CDR3 contains 11 residues. The germline V gene has CDR1 SGHTA and CDR2 FQGNSA. CDR3 sequence reads: CASSLANEQFF. DNA for the CDR3: TGTGCCAGCAGCTTGGCCAATGAGCAGTTCTTC.

There are a few counts of this clone. Here the CDR3 reads CASGHRVRVNTEAFF. CDR3 in DNA: TGTGCCAGCGGCCATCGGGTCAGGGTGAACACTGAAGCTTTCTTT. The V call is TRBV27, the J call TRBJ1-1; the D gene is possibly TRBD1 (5 bases). Germline values: CDR1 MNHEY, CDR2 SMNVEV (reference sequence). Trimming pared 8 bases from V and 0 bases from J, leaving 16 bases between. The CDR3 extends over 15 amino acids.

The gene calls are TRBV2 and TRBJ1-1; 7 positions match TRBD1. The junction had 7 bases not matched to a gene; V was cut back by 8 bases and J by 4 bases. The CDR3 is 13 amino acids. Germline CDR1 and CDR2: SNHLY and FYNNEI. This chain's CDR3 is CASGTGVSTEAFF. As DNA, the CDR3 is TGTGCCAGCGGAACAGGGGTGAGCACTGAAGCTTTCTTT.